These T cell receptor beta chains were read from a single sample in a study of blood T cell repertoires in COVID-19. The protocol was immunoSEQ multiplex PCR, while the TCRdb copy is restricted to in-frame clones and leaves out a portion. The table shows fewer than 45,000 clones, with 80% occurring only once. The sample consisted of peripheral blood. The receptors come from a man between 65 and 80 years old with acute or convalescent COVID-19. CDR3s include the opening cysteine and the closing phenylalanine or tryptophan. Fields, in order: D gene, clone size, J gene, V gene, CDR3 DNA, CDR3 protein. The D gene is left open where the match is weak. Some rows mark clone size as missing; the rest say once, few, many or name a class of expanded clone.

d_gene: TRBD1
abundance: NA
j_gene: TRBJ1-1
v_gene: TRBV18
CDR3nt: TGTGCCAGCTCAGTAGGGACAGGGAGACTGAACACTGAAGCTTTCTTT
CDR3aa: CASSVGTGRLNTEAFF

d_gene: NA
abundance: NA
j_gene: TRBJ1-1
v_gene: TRBV5-1
CDR3nt: TGCGCCAGCAGCTGGTCGGTGGACACTGAAGCTTTCTTT
CDR3aa: CASSWSVDTEAFF

d_gene: TRBD1
abundance: NA
j_gene: TRBJ2-5
v_gene: TRBV2
CDR3nt: TGTGCCAGCAGTTTCCAGGGGGCTGGAGAGACCCAGTACTTC
CDR3aa: CASSFQGAGETQYF

d_gene: NA
abundance: once
j_gene: TRBJ1-2
v_gene: TRBV19
CDR3nt: TGTGCCAGTAGTATAGGGGCAACAAGTCACTATGGCTACACCTTC
CDR3aa: CASSIGATSHYGYTF

d_gene: NA
abundance: NA
j_gene: TRBJ1-6
v_gene: TRBV5-1
CDR3nt: TGCGCCAGCAGCTTGGAAGGTACGGGAGGTTCACCCCTCCACTTT
CDR3aa: CASSLEGTGGSPLHF

d_gene: NA
abundance: NA
j_gene: TRBJ1-2
v_gene: TRBV9
CDR3nt: TGTGCCAGCAGCGAGGGGAACTATGGCTACACCTTC
CDR3aa: CASSEGNYGYTF

d_gene: NA
abundance: NA
j_gene: TRBJ1-5
v_gene: TRBV19
CDR3nt: TGTGCCAGTAGTATTCCTCCCCCGGGTAACAATCAGCCCCAGCATTTT
CDR3aa: CASSIPPPGNNQPQHF

d_gene: TRBD1
abundance: NA
j_gene: TRBJ1-5
v_gene: TRBV3-1/TRBV3-2
CDR3nt: TGTGCCAGCAGCCTAGGACAGGGGAGTCAGCCCCAGCATTTT
CDR3aa: CASSLGQGSQPQHF

d_gene: TRBD1
abundance: few
j_gene: TRBJ2-1
v_gene: TRBV3-1/TRBV3-2
CDR3nt: TGTGCCAGCAGCCAAGTAGGGGGCAACAATGAGCAGTTCTTC
CDR3aa: CASSQVGGNNEQFF

d_gene: TRBD1
abundance: NA
j_gene: TRBJ1-6
v_gene: TRBV4-1
CDR3nt: TGCGCCAGCAGCCAACCCCGACAGGGGCCCAATTCACCCCTCCACTTT
CDR3aa: CASSQPRQGPNSPLHF

d_gene: NA
abundance: NA
j_gene: TRBJ1-1
v_gene: TRBV5-6
CDR3nt: TGTGCCAGCAGCAGAGGGGGACGGTCCTCCATGAACACTGAAGCTTTCTTT
CDR3aa: CASSRGGRSSMNTEAFF

d_gene: TRBD1
abundance: NA
j_gene: TRBJ1-1
v_gene: TRBV6-5
CDR3nt: TGTGCCAGCAGCTTCCCGACAGGGTTGACTGAAGCTTTCTTT
CDR3aa: CASSFPTGLTEAFF

d_gene: TRBD1
abundance: once
j_gene: TRBJ1-4
v_gene: TRBV28
CDR3nt: TGTGCCAGCAAGCCGGGACAGGGGTATGAAAAACTGTTTTTT
CDR3aa: CASKPGQGYEKLFF

d_gene: NA
abundance: once
j_gene: TRBJ2-2
v_gene: TRBV11-1
CDR3nt: TGTGCCAGCAGCTTAAGGGCAGGGGCCACCGGGGAGCTGTTTTTT
CDR3aa: CASSLRAGATGELFF

d_gene: TRBD1
abundance: NA
j_gene: TRBJ1-2
v_gene: TRBV19
CDR3nt: TGTGCCAGTAGCCCCGAAGGACAGGGCCCAAGCTACACCTTC
CDR3aa: CASSPEGQGPSYTF

d_gene: TRBD1
abundance: NA
j_gene: TRBJ1-2
v_gene: TRBV27
CDR3nt: TGTGCCAGCAGTGAGGGACAGGGGCGGTTTGGCTACACCTTC
CDR3aa: CASSEGQGRFGYTF

d_gene: TRBD1
abundance: NA
j_gene: TRBJ2-2
v_gene: TRBV19
CDR3nt: TGTGCCAGTAGTGCAGGGGGCCTTTTGAACACCGGGGAGCTGTTTTTT
CDR3aa: CASSAGGLLNTGELFF

d_gene: TRBD2
abundance: NA
j_gene: TRBJ2-3
v_gene: TRBV6-6
CDR3nt: TGTGCCAGCAGTTATCTAGCGGGGGGGGGCACAGATACGCAGTATTTT
CDR3aa: CASSYLAGGGTDTQYF

d_gene: NA
abundance: NA
j_gene: TRBJ2-5
v_gene: TRBV9
CDR3nt: TGTGCCAGCAGCGTACCGGGGATTCAGGAGACCCAGTACTTC
CDR3aa: CASSVPGIQETQYF

d_gene: TRBD1
abundance: NA
j_gene: TRBJ1-5
v_gene: TRBV6-1
CDR3nt: TGTGCCAGCAGTGAAAGGACGGGACAGAGATTGTATAGCAATCAGCCCCAGCATTTT
CDR3aa: CASSERTGQRLYSNQPQHF

d_gene: TRBD2
abundance: NA
j_gene: TRBJ2-3
v_gene: TRBV11-2
CDR3nt: TGTGCCAGCAGCCTCCTAGCGGGGGAACCCACAGATACGCAGTATTTT
CDR3aa: CASSLLAGEPTDTQYF

d_gene: NA
abundance: NA
j_gene: TRBJ1-1
v_gene: TRBV18
CDR3nt: TGTGCCAGCTCACCAGGATCCGGGTGGGTGAACACTGAAGCTTTCTTT
CDR3aa: CASSPGSGWVNTEAFF

d_gene: TRBD2
abundance: NA
j_gene: TRBJ2-2
v_gene: TRBV7-9
CDR3nt: TGTGCCAGCAGCCCGTGGGGGGCTAGCGGGGGAAACACCGGGGAGCTGTTTTTT
CDR3aa: CASSPWGASGGNTGELFF

d_gene: TRBD2
abundance: NA
j_gene: TRBJ2-5
v_gene: TRBV28
CDR3nt: TGTGCCAGCAGTACCCGGGGGGGGGCGGAGACCCAGTACTTC
CDR3aa: CASSTRGGAETQYF

d_gene: TRBD1
abundance: NA
j_gene: TRBJ1-1
v_gene: TRBV6-5
CDR3nt: TGTGCCAGCAGTTCCATACAGGGGGCAGACACTGAAGCTTTCTTT
CDR3aa: CASSSIQGADTEAFF

d_gene: TRBD1
abundance: few
j_gene: TRBJ1-2
v_gene: TRBV6-4
CDR3nt: TGTGCCAGCAGTGATCACAACAGGGGGCTTAACTATGGCTACACCTTC
CDR3aa: CASSDHNRGLNYGYTF

d_gene: NA
abundance: NA
j_gene: TRBJ1-5
v_gene: TRBV7-2
CDR3nt: TGTGCCAGCAGCTTAGCGGGGGGAACAGCTCAGCCCCAGCATTTT
CDR3aa: CASSLAGGTAQPQHF

d_gene: NA
abundance: NA
j_gene: TRBJ1-1
v_gene: TRBV27
CDR3nt: TGTGCCAGCAGTTTAAGGGGGGGGCAGGGGAAAGCTTTCTTT
CDR3aa: CASSLRGGQGKAFF

d_gene: NA
abundance: NA
j_gene: TRBJ2-2
v_gene: TRBV2
CDR3nt: TGTGCCAGCAGTTATACGGACTCGAACACCGGGGAGCTGTTTTTT
CDR3aa: CASSYTDSNTGELFF

d_gene: TRBD1
abundance: NA
j_gene: TRBJ1-3
v_gene: TRBV5-6
CDR3nt: TGTGCCAGCAGCTTCACAGGGGTAAACGGAAACACCATATATTTT
CDR3aa: CASSFTGVNGNTIYF

d_gene: NA
abundance: NA
j_gene: TRBJ2-2
v_gene: TRBV4-3
CDR3nt: TGCGCCAGCAGCCAATCATCGCGGAACACCGGGGAGCTGTTTTTT
CDR3aa: CASSQSSRNTGELFF

d_gene: NA
abundance: NA
j_gene: TRBJ1-5
v_gene: TRBV27
CDR3nt: TGTGCCAGCAGTCCCCGCCACAGGGCTATGAATCAGCCCCAGCATTTT
CDR3aa: CASSPRHRAMNQPQHF

d_gene: NA
abundance: NA
j_gene: TRBJ2-5
v_gene: TRBV19
CDR3nt: TGTGCCAGTAGTATAAGCCGCCAAGAGACCCAGTACTTC
CDR3aa: CASSISRQETQYF

d_gene: TRBD1
abundance: NA
j_gene: TRBJ1-6
v_gene: TRBV27
CDR3nt: TGTGCCAGCAGCTCCAGAGACAGGGGTTCACCCCTCCACTTT
CDR3aa: CASSSRDRGSPLHF

d_gene: TRBD1
abundance: NA
j_gene: TRBJ1-1
v_gene: TRBV6-5
CDR3nt: TGTGCCAGCAGTTACTCCAGACAGGGCGACACTGAAGCTTTCTTT
CDR3aa: CASSYSRQGDTEAFF

d_gene: NA
abundance: NA
j_gene: TRBJ1-5
v_gene: TRBV12-3/TRBV12-4
CDR3nt: TGTGCCAGCAGTTTACACAATCAGCCCCAGCATTTT
CDR3aa: CASSLHNQPQHF

d_gene: NA
abundance: NA
j_gene: TRBJ1-3
v_gene: TRBV7-2
CDR3nt: TGTGCCAGCAGCTTAGTAAGGAGCTCTGGAAACACCATATATTTT
CDR3aa: CASSLVRSSGNTIYF

d_gene: NA
abundance: NA
j_gene: TRBJ2-7
v_gene: TRBV3-1/TRBV3-2
CDR3nt: TGTGCCAGCAGCCCGGGAGTGAGCTCCTACGAGCAGTACTTC
CDR3aa: CASSPGVSSYEQYF

d_gene: NA
abundance: once
j_gene: TRBJ1-1
v_gene: TRBV11-1
CDR3nt: TGTGCCAGCAGCTTAAACTCTGGGAGATTGAACACTGAAGCTTTCTTT
CDR3aa: CASSLNSGRLNTEAFF

d_gene: NA
abundance: NA
j_gene: TRBJ1-5
v_gene: TRBV6-2/TRBV6-3
CDR3nt: TGTGCCAGCAGTGACCTCGGGGGGCGGAATCAGCCCCAGCATTTT
CDR3aa: CASSDLGGRNQPQHF

d_gene: TRBD2
abundance: NA
j_gene: TRBJ2-1
v_gene: TRBV9
CDR3nt: TGTGCCAGCAGCGTAGGCGGGGGGGATTACAATGAGCAGTTCTTC
CDR3aa: CASSVGGGDYNEQFF

d_gene: NA
abundance: NA
j_gene: TRBJ1-4
v_gene: TRBV29-1
CDR3nt: TGCAGCGTTGAAGACCGGGAGGGGAATGAAAAACTGTTTTTT
CDR3aa: CSVEDREGNEKLFF